These 15 T cell receptor beta chains share one sample of origin, sequenced in a study of OX40 agonist ivuxolimab in advanced cancers. TCRdb's table, derived via immunoSEQ multiplex PCR, lists solely in-frame clones and lacks some. The sample gives around 100,000 clones, approximately 91% of which show up once; 0.15% to 0.2% is in the top ten. Source: CD4+ or CD8+ T cells sorted from blood, taken in a trial of the OX40 agonist ivuxolimab. All receptors derive from an adult with an advanced solid tumor such as melanoma, head and neck, liver or kidney cancer.

This sequence joins TRBV5-1 and TRBJ1-2; unclear D gene. Per the germline V gene, CDR1 is SGHRS and CDR2 is YFSETQ. V dropped 3 bases and J dropped 0 bases, with 12 bases sitting between them. The CDR3 totals 15 residues. CDR3 region: CASSSNSVTNYGYTF. The CDR3, as DNA: TGCGCCAGCAGCTCTAACAGCGTAACTAACTATGGCTACACCTTC.

This clone was detected only once. The rearrangement links TRBV19 to TRBJ1-2; D not resolved. CDR3 length equals 15 residues. From germline, CDR1 is LNHDA and CDR2 SQIVND (reference sequence). Between the trimmed V and J ends, which lost 5 bases and 5 bases, there was a span of 18 bases. The CDR3 protein is CASSGFLGARYGYTF. CDR3 sequence (DNA): TGTGCCAGTAGTGGTTTCCTGGGCGCCAGGTATGGCTACACCTTC.

The chain employs TRBV7-9 and TRBJ2-1; 7 bases match TRBD1. The CDR3 extends over 15 amino acids. The V gene end was trimmed by 5 bases and the J gene end by 4 bases; junction bases not matched to a gene: 8. Germline assignment: CDR1 SEHNR and CDR2 FQNEAQ (reference sequence). In DNA, the CDR3 is TGTGCCAGCAGCCCGGATACAGGGGATTACAATGAGCAGTTCTTC. Encoded protein: CASSPDTGDYNEQFF.

The V gene is TRBV9, the J gene TRBJ2-1; no firm D call. Per the germline V gene, CDR1 is SGDLS and CDR2 is YYNGEE. V lost 1 base, J lost 6 bases, and 20 bases lay in between. The CDR3 is 17 amino acids. CDR3 amino acids: CASSVYPINPIGNEQFF. The CDR3 bases are TGTGCCAGCAGCGTATATCCTATAAATCCGATAGGCAATGAGCAGTTCTTC.

This chain links TRBV13 with TRBJ2-3, with TRBD2 as a possible D gene (6 bases). With 4 bases removed from V and 6 bases from J, the gap between germline ends came to 23 bases. This CDR3 comprises 17 residues. CDR1 and CDR2 from the germline V gene are PRHDT and FYEKMQ (reference sequence). The CDR3 DNA reads as TGTGCCAGCAGCTCCTCCGGGTGGGCGGGACCGACTGATACGCAGTATTTT. Its protein is CASSSSGWAGPTDTQYF.

This chain uses TRBV10-3 with TRBJ2-7; TRBD2 aligns across 11 bases. This CDR3 is 14 amino acids long. The germline gives CDR1 ENHRY, CDR2 SYGVKD. The V segment lost 7 bases and the J segment 3 bases; nucleotides outside the gene matches: 5. This chain's CDR3 is CAIKNTSGSYEQYF. The CDR3 DNA sequence: TGTGCCATCAAAAATACTAGCGGGAGCTACGAGCAGTACTTC.

The chain is built from TRBV7-9 and TRBJ1-2, with TRBD1 as a possible D gene (6 bases). Germline V gives CDR1 SEHNR, CDR2 FQNEAQ (reference sequence). Trimming removed 5 bases at V and 6 bases at J, with 13 bases between. The CDR3 has 13 residues. As DNA, the CDR3 is TGTGCCAGCAGCGAAAACAGGGTAAATGGCTACACCTTC. Translated, it gives CASSENRVNGYTF. Variable domain in full (rest from reference TRBV7-9 and TRBJ1-2): DTGVSQNPRHKITKRGQNVTFRCDPISEHNRLYWYRQTLGQGPEFLTYFQNEAQLEKSRLLSDRFSAERPKGSFSTLEIQRTEQGDSAMYLCASSENRVNGYTFGSGTRLTVV.

This chain uses TRBV10-3 with TRBJ2-1; TRBD2 agrees at 11 bases. This CDR3 contains 15 residues. Germline CDR1 reads ENHRY; CDR2 reads SYGVKD. V was clipped by 6 bases and J by 2 bases; unmatched bases: 3. CDR3 bases: TGTGCCATCAGAACTAGCGGGGGCCCCTACAATGAGCAGTTCTTC. Translated, it gives CAIRTSGGPYNEQFF.

The chain couples TRBV29-1 to TRBJ1-4; TRBD1 is a possible D gene (5 bases). Germline V CDR1 and CDR2: SQVTM, ANQGSEA. V shed 4 bases and J shed 7 bases, with 16 bases lying between them. CDR3 size: 14 residues. The CDR3 loop is CSVGWGVGGEKLFF. CDR3 nucleotides: TGCAGCGTTGGGTGGGGCGTCGGTGGTGAAAAACTGTTTTTT.

This clone appeared a few times. V and J are TRBV18 and TRBJ1-5, with D possibly matching TRBD1 (6 bases). The CDR3 totals 14 residues. Trimming cost V 1 base and J 4 bases, with 8 bases left between them. Germline CDR1 is KGHSH and CDR2 is LQKENI. The CDR3 sequence: CASSPLQGNQPQHF. The CDR3 DNA is TGTGCCAGCTCACCACTGCAGGGGAATCAGCCCCAGCATTTT.

This clone turned up a few times. This chain connects TRBV30 to TRBJ1-2; weak D call: TRBD1 (6 bases). This CDR3 spans 11 amino acids. Trimming stripped 3 bases from V and 6 bases from J, with 8 bases between. CDR1 and CDR2 (germline): GTSNPN, SVGIG (reference sequence). CDR3 region: CAWSNRDGYTF. In DNA form, the CDR3 reads TGTGCCTGGAGCAACAGGGATGGCTACACCTTC.

The DNA for the CDR3 is TGTGCCAGCAGCCTCCCGGGACTAGCGGGAGGTTCCATCACAGATACGCAGTATTTT. It codes for CASSLPGLAGGSITDTQYF. The chain combines TRBV4-2 with TRBJ2-3; TRBD2 agrees at 15 bases. V shed 4 bases, J shed 2 bases, and the junction held 10 bases outside the gene matches. The CDR3 has 19 residues. CDR1 and CDR2 (germline): LGHNA, YNFKEQ.

This clone was detected a few times. This chain joins TRBV5-1 and TRBJ2-5; a weak D match, TRBD1 (5 bases). Germline CDR1 is SGHRS and CDR2 is YFSETQ. This CDR3 has 13 amino acids. V dropped 4 bases and J dropped 5 bases, with 12 bases sitting between them. This CDR3 is CASSPWGPETQYF. The CDR3 region has the DNA TGCGCCAGCAGCCCCTGGGGCCCGGAGACCCAGTACTTC. Drawing the rest from reference TRBV5-1 and TRBJ2-5, the complete variable domain is KAGVTQTPRYLIKTRGQQVTLSCSPISGHRSVSWYQQTPGQGLQFLFEYFSETQRNKGNFPGRFSGRQFSNSRSEMNVSTLELGDSALYLCASSPWGPETQYFGPGTRLLVL.

V gene TRBV9 combines with J gene TRBJ1-1, with 9 bases fitting TRBD1. Germline V CDR1 and CDR2: SGDLS, YYNGEE. CDR3 length equals 15 residues. V lost 4 bases, J lost 4 bases, and 8 bases stayed unmatched. The CDR3 loop is CASSLTGGLGTEAFF. The CDR3 coding sequence is TGTGCCAGCAGCCTAACAGGGGGCCTCGGCACTGAAGCTTTCTTT.

This clone has only one observation. CDR3 protein: CASSYTKGDSYNSPLHF. The CDR3 DNA sequence: TGCGCCAGCAGTTATACAAAGGGGGACTCCTATAATTCACCCCTCCACTTT. This chain links TRBV5-1 with TRBJ1-6, with a weak D call TRBD1 (6 bases). Germline assignment: CDR1 SGHRS and CDR2 YFSETQ. This CDR3 region has 17 residues. V lost 5 bases, J lost 0 bases, and 15 bases lay in between.